These 25 T cell receptor beta chains share one sample of origin, sequenced in a study of cytomegalovirus exposure and HLA in healthy donors listed by TCRdb under 2017. The library was produced with the immunoSEQ multiplex PCR assay. A mixture of 60 forward primers for TCR Vbeta segments and 13 reverse primers for TCR Jbeta segments was used in the multiplex PCR. The clones in this table, taken by TCRdb from immuneACCESS, are in-frame only. Not every clone is retained; where verified, under half of the shortfall comes from an unresolved V gene, and the cause of the rest is unknown. This sample gives around 230,000 clones in total; 80% to 90% of them show up just once. Roughly 0.24% of the sample is in the top ten clones. Sequencing was performed on PBMCs. These receptors were collected from a girl aged 2-10 years in good health and CMV-seronegative.

V usage is TRBV19 and J usage is TRBJ1-5; D not certain. Germline V CDR1 and CDR2: LNHDA, SQIVND (reference sequence). This CDR3 spans 15 amino acids. Trimming took 1 base from V and 3 from J, leaving 10 bases between them. CDR3 loop: CASSIVSTVNQPQHF. Here the CDR3 DNA reads TGTGCCAGTAGTATAGTGAGCACAGTCAATCAGCCCCAGCATTTT.

The chain employs TRBV30 and TRBJ1-6, with TRBD1 identical over 8 bases. This CDR3 comprises 16 residues. Per germline, CDR1 GTSNPN and CDR2 SVGIG (reference sequence). The junction had 8 bases not matched to a gene; V was cut back by 0 bases and J by 7 bases. CDR3 residues: CAWSVLRTGPNSPLHF. CDR3 DNA sequence: TGTGCCTGGAGTGTACTTAGGACAGGGCCAAATTCACCCCTCCACTTT.

The CDR3 DNA is TGTGCCAGCAGTTACTCAACAGGAAATGGCTACACCTTC. Protein sequence: CASSYSTGNGYTF. This chain links TRBV6-5 with TRBJ1-2; a possible D gene is TRBD1 (5 bases). The CDR3 consists of 13 residues. The germline gives CDR1 MNHEY, CDR2 SVGAGI. V lost 0 bases and J 6 bases, leaving 8 bases between the germline ends.

The rearrangement uses TRBV5-1 and TRBJ1-2; TRBD1 matches 9 bases. This CDR3 is built from 14 residues. V was clipped by 2 bases and J by 7 bases; unmatched bases: 6. Germline CDR1 is SGHRS and CDR2 is YFSETQ. The DNA for the CDR3 is TGCGCCAGCAGCTTAGGACAGGGGCAAGGTGGCTACACCTTC. Its translation is CASSLGQGQGGYTF.

V usage is TRBV30 and J usage is TRBJ2-1; 8 nucleotides match TRBD2. The CDR3 totals 14 residues. V was clipped by 1 base and J by 8 bases; unmatched bases: 7. From germline, CDR1 is GTSNPN and CDR2 SVGIG (reference sequence). CDR3 protein: CAWSALSGIDEQFF. CDR3 sequence (DNA): TGTGCCTGGAGTGCCCTTAGCGGGATTGATGAGCAGTTCTTC.

The chain couples TRBV7-9 to TRBJ2-3; 10 bases fit TRBD2. Trimming removed 3 bases from V and 1 base from J; junction bases left unmatched: 1. The CDR3 is 15 residues long. Germline-derived CDR1 and CDR2 are SEHNR and FQNEAQ (reference sequence). The CDR3 DNA is TGTGCCAGCAGCTTTCTAGCGGGGGGCACAGATACGCAGTATTTT. This translates into CASSFLAGGTDTQYF.

About this clone itself: Germline and junction disagree at one end, which may indicate a read error. The identical CDR3 is also encoded by other nucleotide sequences in the sample. The chain has TRBV6-5 and TRBJ1-2; D is undetermined. Looked up from germline, CDR1 is MNHEY and CDR2 is SVGAGI. This CDR3 has 11 amino acids. The CDR3 loop reads CASRTNYGYTF. The CDR3 DNA reads as TGTGCCAGCAGGACGAACTACGGCTACACCTTC.

A note on this clone: Distinct nucleotide sequences in the sample also encode this CDR3. The chain employs TRBV6-5 and TRBJ1-2, with D unclear. The CDR3 runs to 11 residues. CDR1 and CDR2 from the germline V gene are MNHEY and SVGAGI. Between the trimmed V and J ends, which lost 8 bases and 11 bases, there was a span of 15 bases. CDR3: CASRGGGGYTF. The CDR3 DNA is TGTGCCAGCCGGGGAGGAGGCGGTTACACCTTC.

This clone was detected once. The DNA of the CDR3 is TGTGCCAGCAGCTTAGGAGGGGGAGGGCTTGGCTACACCTTC. It yields the protein CASSLGGGGLGYTF. The chain combines TRBV7-9 with TRBJ1-2, with TRBD1 as a possible D gene (6 bases). The CDR3 extends over 14 amino acids. The V end lost 1 base, the J end lost 7 bases, and 13 bases lay between the germline ends. Germline loops: CDR1 SEHNR, CDR2 FQNEAQ (reference sequence).

This chain uses TRBV27 with TRBJ2-2; D perhaps matches TRBD2 (6 bases). With 8 bases removed from V and 5 bases from J, the gap between germline ends came to 21 bases. From germline, CDR1 is MNHEY and CDR2 SMNVEV (reference sequence). The CDR3 extends over 16 amino acids. The CDR3: CASSPGDFLRTGELFF. CDR3 DNA: TGTGCCAGCTCCCCGGGAGATTTTCTAAGGACCGGGGAGCTGTTTTTT.

As concerns this clone: The same CDR3 also results from other DNA sequences found in this sample. The gene calls are TRBV7-9 and TRBJ2-1; perhaps TRBD2 as D (6 bases). CDR3 length: 17 residues. Per germline, CDR1 SEHNR and CDR2 FQNEAQ (reference sequence). V lost 6 bases, J lost 0 bases, and 18 bases lay in between. In DNA form, the CDR3 reads TGTGCCAGCAGACCGACCCCGGGACTTCACTCCTACAATGAGCAGTTCTTC. Translating it yields CASRPTPGLHSYNEQFF.

The genes are TRBV4-2 and TRBJ2-3; D not resolved. Germline CDR1 reads LGHNA; CDR2 reads YNFKEQ. The V end was cut by 1 base, the J end by 4 bases, with 12 bases between. This CDR3 is built from 15 residues. This CDR3 is CASSQAYAAPDTQYF. CDR3 DNA sequence: TGTGCCAGCAGCCAAGCCTACGCTGCCCCAGATACGCAGTATTTT.

As to this clone: The junction shows a germline mismatch at one end, possibly a read error. The chain employs TRBV6-5 and TRBJ2-6, with 8 positions matching TRBD1. Germline lookup yields CDR1 MNHEY and CDR2 SVGAGI. The CDR3 length is 13 residues. The CDR3 region has the DNA TGTGCCAGCAGTATCCGACAGGGGCCCTTTCTGTCTTTC. Protein: CASSIRQGPFLSF.

The CDR3: CASSLGASGQETQYF. Here the CDR3 DNA reads TGCGCCAGCAGCTTGGGGGCTAGCGGTCAAGAGACCCAGTACTTC. V gene TRBV5-1 combines with J gene TRBJ2-5; 7 bases match TRBD2. J was trimmed by 2 bases and V by 0 bases; bases with no gene match: 4. The CDR3 length is 15 residues. CDR1 is SGHRS, CDR2 YFSETQ, per germline.

The chain uses TRBV6-6 and TRBJ2-7, with D perhaps matching TRBD1 (6 bases). Per the germline V gene, CDR1 is MNHNY and CDR2 is SVGAGI (reference sequence). This CDR3 is 15 amino acids long. Trimming took 6 bases from V and 5 from J, leaving 20 bases between them. CDR3 sequence: CASSPKRSQGNEQYF. The DNA of the CDR3 is TGTGCCAGCAGCCCCAAACGCTCACAGGGCAACGAGCAGTACTTC.

The chain recombines TRBV19 with TRBJ2-2, with 9 bases identical to TRBD1. Trimming at V came to 6 bases and at J to 7 bases, leaving 6 bases not matched to a gene. This CDR3 contains 14 residues. Germline assignment: CDR1 LNHDA and CDR2 SQIVND (reference sequence). The CDR3: CASSRDRVDGELFF. The DNA of the CDR3 is TGTGCCAGTAGCCGGGACAGGGTGGACGGGGAGCTGTTTTTT.

This sequence joins TRBV5-6 and TRBJ2-7; TRBD1 might be the D (5 bases). This CDR3 contains 14 residues. V was trimmed by 3 bases and J by 7 bases, leaving 17 bases between them. CDR1 and CDR2 from the germline V gene are SGHDT and YYEEEE. CDR3 DNA: TGTGCCAGCAGCTCCAGGGAATTTTTTGGGGAGCAGTACTTC. Its translation: CASSSREFFGEQYF.

V is TRBV19 and J is TRBJ2-5; 9 nucleotides agree with TRBD1. V dropped 5 bases and J dropped 5; count of bases not matched to a gene: 9. CDR3 length: 15 amino acids. The germline CDR1 and CDR2 sequences are LNHDA and SQIVND (reference sequence). CDR3 nucleotides: TGTGCCAGTAGTTTGCGGACAGGGGCCCAGGAGACCCAGTACTTC. Residues: CASSLRTGAQETQYF.

The rearrangement links TRBV7-2 to TRBJ2-7; maybe TRBD2 (6 bases). Germline CDR1 reads SGHTA; CDR2 reads FQGNSA. The CDR3 has 14 residues. V lost 2 bases and J 5 bases, leaving 13 bases between the germline ends. The CDR3 is CASSLSGEGDEQYF. The CDR3 DNA sequence: TGTGCCAGCAGCTTATCGGGGGAAGGCGACGAGCAGTACTTC.

CDR3 DNA: TGTGCCAGCAGCCTAGTAGGAGCGGGAGGCTACGAGCAGTACTTC. This sequence encodes CASSLVGAGGYEQYF. The V and J genes are TRBV7-9 and TRBJ2-5; 9 nucleotides line up with TRBD2. The J call may not be correct, given that the DNA end is closer to TRBJ2-7. Germline V gives CDR1 SEHNR, CDR2 FQNEAQ (reference sequence). CDR3 length: 15 amino acids.

This chain connects TRBV27 to TRBJ2-5, with 10 nucleotides matching TRBD1. Gene TRBJ2-7 matches the end of the DNA better, so the J call may be wrong. This CDR3 contains 15 residues. CDR1 is MNHEY, CDR2 SMNVEV, per germline (reference sequence). The CDR3 spells CASTVGDRGGYEQYF. DNA of the CDR3: TGTGCCAGCACGGTCGGGGACAGGGGAGGGTACGAGCAGTACTTC.

The table lists this clone with a count of one. The rearrangement links TRBV6-1 to TRBJ1-1; no clear D. From germline, CDR1 is MNHNS and CDR2 SASEGT. The V end lost 3 bases, the J end lost 5 bases, and 10 bases lay between the germline ends. The CDR3 spans 13 residues. CDR3 nucleotides: TGTGCCAGCAGTGATTGGAGAGGGACTGAAGCTTTCTTT. Translating it yields CASSDWRGTEAFF.

The J gene is TRBJ1-1, the V gene TRBV30, with D tentatively TRBD1 (5 bases). The CDR3 covers 15 residues. Germline CDR1 and CDR2: GTSNPN and SVGIG (reference sequence). Trimming shortened V by 4 bases and J by 3 bases, and 18 bases separated the two germline ends. The DNA for the CDR3 is TGTGCCTGGATCCCCTCGGCGGGACGGGACACTGAAGCTTTCTTT. Translating gives CAWIPSAGRDTEAFF.

This chain links TRBV29-1 with TRBJ1-2, with 7 bases that match TRBD1. After removal of 4 bases from V and 3 bases from J, the junction contained 14 bases not matched to a gene. The CDR3 consists of 16 residues. Germline V CDR1 and CDR2: SQVTM, ANQGSEA. The chain's CDR3 is CSVVPRRQGKDYGYTF. DNA for the CDR3: TGCAGCGTTGTCCCCAGGCGACAGGGAAAGGACTATGGCTACACCTTC. Looking up the rest from reference TRBV29-1 and TRBJ1-2 gives the full variable domain: SAVISQKPSRDICQRGTSLTIQCQVDSQVTMMFWYRQQPGQSLTLIATANQGSEATYESGFVIDKFPISRPNLTFSTLTVSNMSPEDSSIYLCSVVPRRQGKDYGYTFGSGTRLTVV.

The chain uses TRBV27 and TRBJ1-5, with 12 bases identical to TRBD1. Germline V gene lookup returns CDR1 MNHEY and CDR2 SMNVEV (reference sequence). This CDR3 region has 13 residues. J lost 6 bases, V lost 6 bases, and 0 bases had no gene match. The CDR3 DNA is TGTGCCAGCAGGGGACAGGGGGCTCAGCCCCAGCATTTT. Amino acids: CASRGQGAQPQHF.